This T cell receptor (beta chain) originates from a study of T cells in Graves' hyperthyroidism and ophthalmopathy. Study results and limitations: Blood also held most thyroid clonotypes expanded beyond 0.001. Ophthalmopathy could be told apart from stable hyperthyroidism with a 13 V-J model.

As for this clonotype: Its target is unknown.

CDR1 and CDR2 (germline): MNHEY, SVGEGT. Between the trimmed V and J ends, which lost 2 bases and 2 bases, there was a span of 10 bases. This CDR3 contains 15 residues. Patients showing uncontrolled infection, other autoimmune disease, pregnancy or lactation were ineligible. Together with thyroid ultrasound, orbital computed tomography, serum thyroxine and TRAb, clinical symptoms were used for diagnoses. Amplification of TCR beta CDR3 regions used RNA as the template. First-round RT-PCR of the TCR CDR3 relied on the HTBI primer set. In TCRdb, the multiplex PCR reads were re-called with MiXCR into one record per CDR3 protein. Among hundreds of thousands of distinct CDR3 sequences listed, 13% to 15% were seen once.

The sequencing input was blood. The rearrangement links TRBV6-2 or TRBV6-3 to TRBJ1-5, with D uncertain. This TCR derives from a woman in her forties or fifties with Graves' ophthalmopathy. CDR3 region: CASSYGPLGNQPQHF. CDR3 coding DNA: TGTGCCAGCAGTTACGGGCCTTTGGGCAATCAGCCCCAGCATTTT.